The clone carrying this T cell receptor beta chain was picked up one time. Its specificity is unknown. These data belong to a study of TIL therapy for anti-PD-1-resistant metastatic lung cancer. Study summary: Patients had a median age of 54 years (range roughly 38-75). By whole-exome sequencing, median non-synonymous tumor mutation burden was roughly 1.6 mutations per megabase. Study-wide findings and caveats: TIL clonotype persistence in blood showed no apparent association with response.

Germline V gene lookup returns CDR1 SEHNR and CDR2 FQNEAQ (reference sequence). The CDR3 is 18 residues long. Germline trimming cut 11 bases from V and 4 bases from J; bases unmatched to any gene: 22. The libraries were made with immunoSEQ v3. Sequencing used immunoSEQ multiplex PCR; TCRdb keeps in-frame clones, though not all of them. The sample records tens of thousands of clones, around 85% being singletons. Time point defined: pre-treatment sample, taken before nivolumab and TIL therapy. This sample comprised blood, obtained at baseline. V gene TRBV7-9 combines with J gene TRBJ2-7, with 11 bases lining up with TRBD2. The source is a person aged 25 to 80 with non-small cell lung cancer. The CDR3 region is CAPARGGRSSGRTYEQYF. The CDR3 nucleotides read TGTGCCCCCGCTAGAGGGGGTCGCTCTAGCGGGAGGACTTACGAGCAGTACTTC.